This TCR beta chain was identified during a study of shared clonotypes between healthy human individuals. Study-wide points: Memory subsets had estimated richness that was generally smaller than that of naive subsets. Tissues were not sampled, only blood, and their repertoires likely differ.

Method: immunoSEQ multiplex PCR; TCRdb's copy keeps in-frame clones and lacks some. The table lists 950,000 to 1,300,000 clones, roughly 75% of them singletons. On this clone itself: Antigen: not known.

Trimming at V came to 4 bases and at J to 6 bases, leaving 5 bases not matched to a gene. Germline V gene data show CDR1 as SGDLS and CDR2 as YYNGEE. This CDR3 has 15 amino acids. The clonotype was recovered from a young man in good health. The chain joins TRBV9 to TRBJ2-3, with 13 bases that match TRBD2. Sequencing was done on a sample of memory CD4+ T cells sorted from blood. Subset described: CD45RA-negative fraction. The CDR3: CASSLRTSGSDTQYF. DNA of the CDR3: TGTGCCAGCAGCCTAAGGACTAGCGGGAGTGATACGCAGTATTTT.